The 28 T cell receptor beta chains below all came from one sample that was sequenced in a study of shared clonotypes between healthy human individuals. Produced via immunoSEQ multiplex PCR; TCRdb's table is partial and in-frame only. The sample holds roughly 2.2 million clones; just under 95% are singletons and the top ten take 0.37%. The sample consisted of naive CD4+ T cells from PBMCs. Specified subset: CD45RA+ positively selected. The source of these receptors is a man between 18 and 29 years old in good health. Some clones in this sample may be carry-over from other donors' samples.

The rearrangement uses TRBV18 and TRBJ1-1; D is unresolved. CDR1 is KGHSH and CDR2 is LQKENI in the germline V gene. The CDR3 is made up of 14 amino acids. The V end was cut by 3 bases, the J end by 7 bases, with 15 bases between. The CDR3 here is CASSPNPVPFEAFF. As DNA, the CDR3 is TGTGCCAGCTCACCCAATCCAGTGCCCTTTGAAGCTTTCTTT.

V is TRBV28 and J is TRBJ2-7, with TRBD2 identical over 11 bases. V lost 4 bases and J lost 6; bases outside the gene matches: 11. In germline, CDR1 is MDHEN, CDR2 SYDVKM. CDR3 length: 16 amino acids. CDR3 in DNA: TGTGCCAGCAGTTACCCACATAGCGGGAGGGAAGGCGAGCAGTACTTC. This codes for CASSYPHSGREGEQYF.

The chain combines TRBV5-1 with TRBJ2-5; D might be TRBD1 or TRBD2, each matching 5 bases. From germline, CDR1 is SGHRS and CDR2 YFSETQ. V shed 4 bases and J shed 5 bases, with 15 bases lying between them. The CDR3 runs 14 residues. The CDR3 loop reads CASSTEWGWETQYF. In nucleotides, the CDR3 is TGCGCCAGCAGCACCGAGTGGGGGTGGGAGACCCAGTACTTC.

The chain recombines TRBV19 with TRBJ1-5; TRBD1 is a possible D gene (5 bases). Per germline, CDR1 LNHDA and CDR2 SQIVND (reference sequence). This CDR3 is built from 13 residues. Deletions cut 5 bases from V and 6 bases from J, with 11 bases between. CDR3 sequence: CASSADRIQPQHF. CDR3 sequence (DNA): TGTGCCAGTAGTGCCGACAGAATTCAGCCCCAGCATTTT. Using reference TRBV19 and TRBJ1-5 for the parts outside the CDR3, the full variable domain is DGGITQSPKYLFRKEGQNVTLSCEQNLNHDAMYWYRQDPGQGLRLIYYSQIVNDFQKGDIAEGYSVSREKKESFPLTVTSAQKNPTAFYLCASSADRIQPQHFGDGTRLSIL.

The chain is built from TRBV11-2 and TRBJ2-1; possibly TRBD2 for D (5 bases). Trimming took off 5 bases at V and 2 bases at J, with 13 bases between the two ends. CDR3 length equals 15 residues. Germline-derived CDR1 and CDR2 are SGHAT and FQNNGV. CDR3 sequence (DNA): TGTGCCAGCAGCCCCATCCGGGAAACCTACAATGAGCAGTTCTTC. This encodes CASSPIRETYNEQFF.

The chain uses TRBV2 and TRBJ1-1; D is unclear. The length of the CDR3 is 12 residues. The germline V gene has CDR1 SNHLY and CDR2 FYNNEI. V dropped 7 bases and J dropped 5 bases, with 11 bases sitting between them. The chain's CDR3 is CASKGGGTEAFF. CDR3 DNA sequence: TGTGCCAGCAAAGGCGGAGGTACTGAAGCTTTCTTT.

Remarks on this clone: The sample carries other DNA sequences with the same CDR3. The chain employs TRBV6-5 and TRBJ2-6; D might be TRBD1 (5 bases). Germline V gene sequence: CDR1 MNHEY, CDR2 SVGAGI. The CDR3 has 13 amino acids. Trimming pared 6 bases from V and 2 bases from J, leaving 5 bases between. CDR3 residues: CASSRAGANVLTF. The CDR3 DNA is TGTGCCAGCAGCAGGGCTGGGGCCAACGTCCTGACTTTC.

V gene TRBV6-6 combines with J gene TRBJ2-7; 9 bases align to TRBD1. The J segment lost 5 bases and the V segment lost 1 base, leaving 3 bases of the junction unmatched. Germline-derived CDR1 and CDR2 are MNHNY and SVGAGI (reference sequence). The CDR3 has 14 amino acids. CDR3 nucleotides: TGTGCCAGCAGTTACTGGGACAGGGATGACGAGCAGTACTTC. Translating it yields CASSYWDRDDEQYF.

CDR3 loop: CASSLQLVQETQYF. CDR3 DNA sequence: TGTGCCAGCAGCCTTCAACTGGTTCAAGAGACCCAGTACTTC. V usage is TRBV5-5 and J usage is TRBJ2-5, with D unresolved. V was cut by 4 bases and J by 2 bases, with 12 bases left in between. This CDR3 is built from 14 residues. The germline V gene has CDR1 SGHKS and CDR2 YYEKEE (reference sequence).

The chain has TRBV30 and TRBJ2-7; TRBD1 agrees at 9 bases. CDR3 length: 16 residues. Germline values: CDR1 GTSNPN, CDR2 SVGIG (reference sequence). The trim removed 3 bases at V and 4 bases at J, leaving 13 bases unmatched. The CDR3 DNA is TGTGCCTGGAGGGCCGAAGCGGGACAGGGTTTATACGAGCAGTACTTC. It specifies CAWRAEAGQGLYEQYF. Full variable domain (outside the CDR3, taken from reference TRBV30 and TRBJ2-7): SQTIHQWPATLVQPVGSPLSLECTVEGTSNPNLYWYRQAAGRGLQLLFYSVGIGQISSEVPQNLSASRPQDRQFILSSKKLLLSDSGFYLCAWRAEAGQGLYEQYFGPGTRLTVT.

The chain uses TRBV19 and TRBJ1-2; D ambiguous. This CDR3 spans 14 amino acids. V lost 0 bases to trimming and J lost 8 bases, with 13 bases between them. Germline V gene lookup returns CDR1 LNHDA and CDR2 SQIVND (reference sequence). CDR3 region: CASSIDWAGGGYTF. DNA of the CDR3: TGTGCCAGTAGTATAGATTGGGCAGGAGGGGGCTACACCTTC.

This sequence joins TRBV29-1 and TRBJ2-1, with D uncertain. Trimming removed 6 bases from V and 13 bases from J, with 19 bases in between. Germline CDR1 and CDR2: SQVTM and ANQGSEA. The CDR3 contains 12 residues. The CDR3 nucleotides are TGCAGCGTCACCGATGGAAGTCCAGCCCAGTTCTTC. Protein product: CSVTDGSPAQFF.

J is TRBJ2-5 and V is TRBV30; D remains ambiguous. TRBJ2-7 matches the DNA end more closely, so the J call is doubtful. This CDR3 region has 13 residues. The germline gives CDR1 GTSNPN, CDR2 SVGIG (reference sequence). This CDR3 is CAWSYRSSYEQYF. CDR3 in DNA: TGTGCCTGGAGTTATAGGAGCTCCTACGAGCAGTACTTC.

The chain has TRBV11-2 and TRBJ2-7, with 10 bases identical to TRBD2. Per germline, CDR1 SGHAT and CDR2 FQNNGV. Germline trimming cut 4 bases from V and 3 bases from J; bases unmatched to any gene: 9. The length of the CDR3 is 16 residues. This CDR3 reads CASSSPGTSVYYEQYF. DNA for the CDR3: TGTGCCAGCAGCTCCCCCGGGACTAGCGTATACTACGAGCAGTACTTC.

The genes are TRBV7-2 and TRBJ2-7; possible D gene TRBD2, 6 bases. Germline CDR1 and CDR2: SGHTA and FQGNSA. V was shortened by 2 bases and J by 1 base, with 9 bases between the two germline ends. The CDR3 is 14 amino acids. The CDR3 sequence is CASSLPGVSYEQYF. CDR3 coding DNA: TGTGCCAGCAGCTTACCGGGAGTGTCCTACGAGCAGTACTTC.

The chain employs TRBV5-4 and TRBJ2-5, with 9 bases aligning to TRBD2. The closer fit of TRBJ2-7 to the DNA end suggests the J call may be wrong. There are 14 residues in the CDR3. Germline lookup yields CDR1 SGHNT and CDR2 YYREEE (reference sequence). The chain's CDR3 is CASSPRLADGEQYF. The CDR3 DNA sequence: TGTGCCAGCAGCCCACGACTAGCGGACGGCGAGCAGTACTTC.

CDR3 amino acids: CASSGRTGTTGRYEQYF. Written as DNA, the CDR3 is TGTGCCAGCAGTGGCAGGACAGGGACAACGGGGCGATACGAGCAGTACTTC. The V call is TRBV2, the J call TRBJ2-7; 8 bases line up with TRBD1. This CDR3 contains 17 residues. Trimming took 4 bases from V and 4 from J; bases not matched to a gene: 15. Germline CDR1 is SNHLY and CDR2 is FYNNEI.

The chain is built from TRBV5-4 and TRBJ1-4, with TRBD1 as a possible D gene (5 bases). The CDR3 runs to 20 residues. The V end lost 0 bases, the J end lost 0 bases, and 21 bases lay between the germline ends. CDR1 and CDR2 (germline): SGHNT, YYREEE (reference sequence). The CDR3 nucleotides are TGTGCCAGCAGCTTGGCTCGGGGAGGACACCCTCCGGCAACTAATGAAAAACTGTTTTTT. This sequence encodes CASSLARGGHPPATNEKLFF.

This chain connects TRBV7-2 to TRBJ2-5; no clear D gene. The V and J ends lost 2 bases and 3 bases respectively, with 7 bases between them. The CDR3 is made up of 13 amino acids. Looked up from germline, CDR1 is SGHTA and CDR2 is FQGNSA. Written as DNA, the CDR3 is TGTGCCAGCAGCTTAAGCCCCGAAGAGACCCAGTACTTC. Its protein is CASSLSPEETQYF.

The DNA for the CDR3 is TGTGCCAGCAGCCGAGGTCCAAGCGGGAGTAATGAGCAGTTCTTC. This gives the protein CASSRGPSGSNEQFF. The J gene is TRBJ2-1, the V gene TRBV5-6, with 8 bases fitting TRBD2. Germline lookup yields CDR1 SGHDT and CDR2 YYEEEE. The CDR3 runs 15 residues. With 4 bases clipped from V and 7 bases from J, the junction kept 10 bases outside the gene matches.

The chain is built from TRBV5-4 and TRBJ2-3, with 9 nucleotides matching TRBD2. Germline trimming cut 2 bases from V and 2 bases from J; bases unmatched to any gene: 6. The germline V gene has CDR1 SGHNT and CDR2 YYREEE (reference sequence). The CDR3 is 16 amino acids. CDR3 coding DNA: TGTGCCAGCAGCTTCCCGGGACTAGCAGACACAGATACGCAGTATTTT. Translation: CASSFPGLADTDTQYF.

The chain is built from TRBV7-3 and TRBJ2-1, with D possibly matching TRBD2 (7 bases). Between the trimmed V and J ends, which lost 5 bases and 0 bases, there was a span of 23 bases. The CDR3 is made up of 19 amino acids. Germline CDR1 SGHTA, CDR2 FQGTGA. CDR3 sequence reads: CASSPTPGASGTSYNEQFF. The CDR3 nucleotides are TGTGCCAGCAGCCCAACCCCGGGGGCTAGCGGTACCTCCTACAATGAGCAGTTCTTC.

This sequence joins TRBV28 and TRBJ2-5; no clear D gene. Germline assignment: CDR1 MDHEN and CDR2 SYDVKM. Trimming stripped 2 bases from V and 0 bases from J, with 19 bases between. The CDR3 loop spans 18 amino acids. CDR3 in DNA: TGTGCCAGCAGTTTAAGGGTTTCGCAGAAGAGGAACCAAGAGACCCAGTACTTC. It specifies CASSLRVSQKRNQETQYF. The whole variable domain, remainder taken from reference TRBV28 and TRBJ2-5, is DVKVTQSSRYLVKRTGEKVFLECVQDMDHENMFWYRQDPGLGLRLIYFSYDVKMKEKGDIPEGYSVSREKKERFSLILESASTNQTSMYLCASSLRVSQKRNQETQYFGPGTRLLVL.

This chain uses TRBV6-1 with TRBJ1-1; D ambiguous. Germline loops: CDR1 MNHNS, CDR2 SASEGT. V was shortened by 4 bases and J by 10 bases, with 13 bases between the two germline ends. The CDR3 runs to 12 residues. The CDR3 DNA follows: TGTGCCAGCAGTGGGGATAATCTGGGAGCTTTCTTT. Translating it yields CASSGDNLGAFF.

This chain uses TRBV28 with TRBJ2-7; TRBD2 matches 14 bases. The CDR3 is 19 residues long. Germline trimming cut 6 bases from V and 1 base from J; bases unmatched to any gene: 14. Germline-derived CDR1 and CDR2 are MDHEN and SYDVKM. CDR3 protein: CASSQPTGLAGVWSYEQYF. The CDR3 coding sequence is TGTGCCAGCAGCCAGCCCACGGGACTAGCGGGAGTTTGGTCCTACGAGCAGTACTTC.

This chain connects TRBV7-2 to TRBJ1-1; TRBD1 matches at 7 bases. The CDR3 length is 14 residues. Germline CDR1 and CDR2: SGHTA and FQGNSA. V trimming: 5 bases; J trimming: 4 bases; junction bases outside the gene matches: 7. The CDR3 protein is CASSPHRGFTEAFF. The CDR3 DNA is TGTGCCAGCAGCCCGCACAGGGGTTTCACTGAAGCTTTCTTT.

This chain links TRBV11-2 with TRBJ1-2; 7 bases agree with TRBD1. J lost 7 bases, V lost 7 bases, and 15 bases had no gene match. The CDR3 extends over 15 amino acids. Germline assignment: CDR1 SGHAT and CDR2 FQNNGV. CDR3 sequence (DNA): TGTGCCAGCAACCTTTCTCCCGGGACAGTTTTTGGCTACACCTTC. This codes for CASNLSPGTVFGYTF.

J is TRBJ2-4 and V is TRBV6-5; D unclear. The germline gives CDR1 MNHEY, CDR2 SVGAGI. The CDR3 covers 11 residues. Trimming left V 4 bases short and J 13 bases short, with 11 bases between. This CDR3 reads CASSSSQSQYF. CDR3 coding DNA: TGTGCCAGCAGTTCGTCGCAGTCCCAGTACTTC.